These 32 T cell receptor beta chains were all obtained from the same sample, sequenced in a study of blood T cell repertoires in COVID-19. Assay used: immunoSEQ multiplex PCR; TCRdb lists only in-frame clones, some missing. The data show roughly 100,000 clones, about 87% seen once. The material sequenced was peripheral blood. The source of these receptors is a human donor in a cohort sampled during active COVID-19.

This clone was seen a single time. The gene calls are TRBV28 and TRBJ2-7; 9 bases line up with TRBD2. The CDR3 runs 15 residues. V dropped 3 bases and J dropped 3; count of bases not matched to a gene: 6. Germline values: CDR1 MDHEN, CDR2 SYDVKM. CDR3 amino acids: CASSFPGGRGYEQYF. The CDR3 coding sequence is TGTGCCAGCAGTTTTCCGGGCGGGAGGGGCTACGAGCAGTACTTC.

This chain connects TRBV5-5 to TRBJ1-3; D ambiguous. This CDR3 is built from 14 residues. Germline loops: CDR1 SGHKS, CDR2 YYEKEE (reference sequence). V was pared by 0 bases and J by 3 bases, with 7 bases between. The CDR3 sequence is CASSLGGDGNTIYF. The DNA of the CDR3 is TGTGCCAGCAGCTTGGGCGGGGATGGAAACACCATATATTTT.

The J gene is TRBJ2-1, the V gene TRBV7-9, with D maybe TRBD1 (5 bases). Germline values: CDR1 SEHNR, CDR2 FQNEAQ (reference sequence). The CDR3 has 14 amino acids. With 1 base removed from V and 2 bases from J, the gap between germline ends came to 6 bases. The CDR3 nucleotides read TGTGCCAGCAGCTTAGAGGGGACCTACAATGAGCAGTTCTTC. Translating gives CASSLEGTYNEQFF. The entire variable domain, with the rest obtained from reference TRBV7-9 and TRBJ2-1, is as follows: DTGVSQNPRHKITKRGQNVTFRCDPISEHNRLYWYRQTLGQGPEFLTYFQNEAQLEKSRLLSDRFSAERPKGSFSTLEIQRTEQGDSAMYLCASSLEGTYNEQFFGPGTRLTVL.

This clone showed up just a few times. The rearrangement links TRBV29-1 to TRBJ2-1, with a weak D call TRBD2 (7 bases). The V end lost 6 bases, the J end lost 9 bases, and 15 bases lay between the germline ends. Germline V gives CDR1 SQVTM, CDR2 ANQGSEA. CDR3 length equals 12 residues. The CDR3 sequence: CSVGGAGAEQFF. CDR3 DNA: TGCAGCGTGGGAGGGGCGGGGGCTGAGCAGTTCTTC.

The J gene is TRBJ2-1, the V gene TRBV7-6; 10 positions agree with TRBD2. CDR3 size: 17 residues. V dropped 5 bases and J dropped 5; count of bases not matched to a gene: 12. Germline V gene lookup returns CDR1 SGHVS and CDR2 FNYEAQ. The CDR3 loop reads CASSPGSGRAPNNEQFF. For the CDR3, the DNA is TGTGCCAGCAGCCCGGGGAGCGGGAGGGCCCCAAACAATGAGCAGTTCTTC.

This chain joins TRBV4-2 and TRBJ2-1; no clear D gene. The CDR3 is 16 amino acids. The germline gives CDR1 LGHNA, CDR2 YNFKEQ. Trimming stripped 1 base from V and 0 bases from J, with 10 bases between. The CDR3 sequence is CASSQGEVNSYNEQFF. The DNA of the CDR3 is TGTGCCAGCAGCCAAGGCGAGGTAAACTCCTACAATGAGCAGTTCTTC.

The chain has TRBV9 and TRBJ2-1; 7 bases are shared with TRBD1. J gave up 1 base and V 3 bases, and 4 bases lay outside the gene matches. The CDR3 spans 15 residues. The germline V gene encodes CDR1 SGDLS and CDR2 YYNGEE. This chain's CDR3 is CASSEGTVSYNEQFF. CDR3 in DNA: TGTGCCAGCAGCGAGGGGACAGTTTCCTACAATGAGCAGTTCTTC.

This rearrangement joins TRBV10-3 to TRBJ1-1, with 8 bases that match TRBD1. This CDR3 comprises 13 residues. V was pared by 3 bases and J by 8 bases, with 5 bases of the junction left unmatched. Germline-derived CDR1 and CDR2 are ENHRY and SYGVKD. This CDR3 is CAISDRDRFEAFF. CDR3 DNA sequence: TGTGCCATCAGTGACCGGGACAGGTTCGAAGCTTTCTTT.

Written as DNA, the CDR3 is TGTGCCAGCAGCGTATTTGGTCAGTACTCCTACAATGAGCAGTTCTTC. Its protein is CASSVFGQYSYNEQFF. The chain couples TRBV9 to TRBJ2-1; no clear D gene. V was shortened by 1 base and J by 0 bases, with 11 bases between the two germline ends. Germline CDR1 SGDLS, CDR2 YYNGEE. This CDR3 region has 16 residues.

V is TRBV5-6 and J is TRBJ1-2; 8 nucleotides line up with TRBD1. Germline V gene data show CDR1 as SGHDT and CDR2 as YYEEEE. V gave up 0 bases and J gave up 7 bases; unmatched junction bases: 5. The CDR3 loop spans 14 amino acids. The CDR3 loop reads CASSLADRAGGYTF. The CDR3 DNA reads TGTGCCAGCAGCTTGGCGGACAGGGCCGGTGGCTACACCTTC. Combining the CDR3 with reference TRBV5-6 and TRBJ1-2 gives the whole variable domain DAGVTQSPTHLIKTRGQQVTLRCSPKSGHDTVSWYQQALGQGPQFIFQYYEEEERQRGNFPDRFSGHQFPNYSSELNVNALLLGDSALYLCASSLADRAGGYTFGSGTRLTVV.

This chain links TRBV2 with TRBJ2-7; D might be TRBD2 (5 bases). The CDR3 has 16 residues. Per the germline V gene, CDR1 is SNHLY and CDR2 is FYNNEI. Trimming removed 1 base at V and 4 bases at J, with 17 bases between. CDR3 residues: CASSEEGDPVPYEQYF. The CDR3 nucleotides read TGTGCCAGCAGTGAAGAGGGAGACCCGGTCCCTTACGAGCAGTACTTC.

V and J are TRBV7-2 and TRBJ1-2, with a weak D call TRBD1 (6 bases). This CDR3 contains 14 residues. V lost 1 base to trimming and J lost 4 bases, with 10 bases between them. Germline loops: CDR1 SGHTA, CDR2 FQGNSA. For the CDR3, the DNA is TGTGCCAGCAGCTTAGTTACAGGGTCCTATGGCTACACCTTC. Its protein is CASSLVTGSYGYTF.

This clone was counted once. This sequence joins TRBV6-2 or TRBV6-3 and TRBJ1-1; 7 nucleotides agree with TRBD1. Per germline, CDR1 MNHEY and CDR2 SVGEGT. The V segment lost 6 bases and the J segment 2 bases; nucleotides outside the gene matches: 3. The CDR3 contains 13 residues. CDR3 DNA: TGTGCCAGCAGCCGGGACAGCAACACTGAAGCTTTCTTT. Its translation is CASSRDSNTEAFF.

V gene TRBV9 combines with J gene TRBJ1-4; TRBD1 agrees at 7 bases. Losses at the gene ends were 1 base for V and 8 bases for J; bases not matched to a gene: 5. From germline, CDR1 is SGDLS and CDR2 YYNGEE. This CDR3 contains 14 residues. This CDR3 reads CASSVRDSLEKLFF. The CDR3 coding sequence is TGTGCCAGCAGCGTAAGGGACAGCCTCGAAAAACTGTTTTTT.

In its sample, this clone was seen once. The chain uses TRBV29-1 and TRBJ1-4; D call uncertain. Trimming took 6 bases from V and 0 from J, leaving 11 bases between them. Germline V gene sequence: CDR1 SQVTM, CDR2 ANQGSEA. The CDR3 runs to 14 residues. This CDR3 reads CSVREHATNEKLFF. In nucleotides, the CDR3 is TGCAGCGTCCGGGAACATGCAACTAATGAAAAACTGTTTTTT.

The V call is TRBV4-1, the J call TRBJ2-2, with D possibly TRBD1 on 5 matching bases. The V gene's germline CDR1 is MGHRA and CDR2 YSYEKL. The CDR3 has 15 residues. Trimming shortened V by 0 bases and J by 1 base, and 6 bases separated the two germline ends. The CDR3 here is CASSQDRVNTGELFF. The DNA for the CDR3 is TGCGCCAGCAGCCAAGACAGGGTGAACACCGGGGAGCTGTTTTTT.

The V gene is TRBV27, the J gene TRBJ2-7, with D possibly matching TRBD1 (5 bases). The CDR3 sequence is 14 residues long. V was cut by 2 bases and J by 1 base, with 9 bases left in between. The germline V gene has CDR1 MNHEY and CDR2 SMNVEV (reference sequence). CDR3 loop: CASSLGSGSYEQYF. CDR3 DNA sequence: TGTGCCAGCAGTTTAGGGTCAGGGTCCTACGAGCAGTACTTC.

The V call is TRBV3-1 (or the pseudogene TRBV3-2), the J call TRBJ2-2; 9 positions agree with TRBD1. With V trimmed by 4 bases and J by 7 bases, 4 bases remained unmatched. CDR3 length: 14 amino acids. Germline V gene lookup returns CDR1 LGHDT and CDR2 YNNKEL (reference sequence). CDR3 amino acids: CASSRGQGLGELFF. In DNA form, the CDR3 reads TGTGCCAGCAGCCGAGGACAGGGGCTCGGGGAGCTGTTTTTT.

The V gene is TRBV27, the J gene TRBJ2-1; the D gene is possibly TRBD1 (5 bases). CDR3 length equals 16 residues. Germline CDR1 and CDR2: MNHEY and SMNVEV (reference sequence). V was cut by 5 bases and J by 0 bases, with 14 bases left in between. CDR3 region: CASSRAGPSSYNEQFF. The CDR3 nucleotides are TGTGCCAGCAGTAGGGCAGGGCCTAGCTCCTACAATGAGCAGTTCTTC.

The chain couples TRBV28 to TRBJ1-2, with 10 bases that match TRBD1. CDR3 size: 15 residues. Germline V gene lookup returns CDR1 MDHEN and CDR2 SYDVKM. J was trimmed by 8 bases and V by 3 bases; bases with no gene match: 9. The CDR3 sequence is CASSFQPTGGEGYTF. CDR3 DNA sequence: TGTGCCAGCAGTTTCCAGCCGACAGGGGGCGAAGGCTACACCTTC.

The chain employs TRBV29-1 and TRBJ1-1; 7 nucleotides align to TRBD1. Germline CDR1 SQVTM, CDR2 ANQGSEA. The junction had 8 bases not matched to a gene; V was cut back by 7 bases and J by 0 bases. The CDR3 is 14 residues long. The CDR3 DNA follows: TGCAGCGGATGGTCCGGGACAGTGAACACTGAAGCTTTCTTT. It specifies CSGWSGTVNTEAFF.

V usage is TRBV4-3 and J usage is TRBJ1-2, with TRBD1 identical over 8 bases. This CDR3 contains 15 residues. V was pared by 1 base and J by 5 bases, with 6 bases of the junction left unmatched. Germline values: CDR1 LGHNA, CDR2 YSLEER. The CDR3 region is CASSQATGERYGYTF. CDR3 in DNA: TGCGCCAGCAGCCAAGCGACAGGGGAGAGATATGGCTACACCTTC.

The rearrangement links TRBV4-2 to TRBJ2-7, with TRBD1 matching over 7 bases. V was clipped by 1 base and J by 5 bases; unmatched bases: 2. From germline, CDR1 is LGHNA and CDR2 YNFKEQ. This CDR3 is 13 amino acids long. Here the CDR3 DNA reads TGTGCCAGCAGCCAAGGACAGGGTGACGAGCAGTACTTC. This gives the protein CASSQGQGDEQYF.

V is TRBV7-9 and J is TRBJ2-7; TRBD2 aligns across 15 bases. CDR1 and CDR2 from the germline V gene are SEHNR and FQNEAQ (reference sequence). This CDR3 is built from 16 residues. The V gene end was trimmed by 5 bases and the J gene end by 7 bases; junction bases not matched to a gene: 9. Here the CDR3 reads CASSLPGLAGGNEQYF. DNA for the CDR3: TGTGCCAGCAGCCTCCCGGGACTAGCGGGAGGAAATGAGCAGTACTTC.

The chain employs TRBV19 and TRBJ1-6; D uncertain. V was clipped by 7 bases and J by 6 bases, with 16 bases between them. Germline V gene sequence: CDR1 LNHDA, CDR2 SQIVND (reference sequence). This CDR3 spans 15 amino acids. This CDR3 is CASNPPGLSNSPLHF. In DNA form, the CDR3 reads TGTGCCAGTAACCCCCCGGGGTTGAGTAATTCACCCCTCCACTTT.

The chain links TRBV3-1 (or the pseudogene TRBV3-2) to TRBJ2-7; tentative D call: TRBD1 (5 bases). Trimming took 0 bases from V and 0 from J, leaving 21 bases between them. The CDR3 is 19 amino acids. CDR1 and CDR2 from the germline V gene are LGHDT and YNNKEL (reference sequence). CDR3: CASSQDERFGHYDSYEQYF. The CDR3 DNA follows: TGTGCCAGCAGCCAAGATGAACGGTTCGGACACTATGACTCCTACGAGCAGTACTTC.

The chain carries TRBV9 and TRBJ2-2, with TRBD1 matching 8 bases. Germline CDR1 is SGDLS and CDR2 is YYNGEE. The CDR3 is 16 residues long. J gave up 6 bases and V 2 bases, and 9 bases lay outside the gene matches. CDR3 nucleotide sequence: TGTGCCAGCAGCGTCACAGGGGGTTATGGGGCCGGGGAGCTGTTTTTT. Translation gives CASSVTGGYGAGELFF.

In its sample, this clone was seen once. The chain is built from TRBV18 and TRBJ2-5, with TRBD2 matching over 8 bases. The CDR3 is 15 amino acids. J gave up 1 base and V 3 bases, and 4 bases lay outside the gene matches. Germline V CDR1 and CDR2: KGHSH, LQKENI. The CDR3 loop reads CASSPREGLQETQYF. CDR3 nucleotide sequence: TGTGCCAGCTCACCCCGGGAGGGACTCCAAGAGACCCAGTACTTC.

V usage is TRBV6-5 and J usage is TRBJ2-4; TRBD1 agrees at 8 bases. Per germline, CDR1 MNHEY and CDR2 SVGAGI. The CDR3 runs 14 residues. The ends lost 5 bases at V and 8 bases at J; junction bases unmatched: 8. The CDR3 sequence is CASSNDRGFDIQYF. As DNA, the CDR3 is TGTGCCAGCAGTAACGACAGGGGTTTCGACATTCAGTACTTC.

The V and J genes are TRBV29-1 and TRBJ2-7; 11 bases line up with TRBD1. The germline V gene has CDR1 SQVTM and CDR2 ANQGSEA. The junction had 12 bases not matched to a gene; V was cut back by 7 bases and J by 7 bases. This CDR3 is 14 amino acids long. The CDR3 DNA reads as TGCAGCGCCCGGGTCGGGACAGGGGGATGGGAGCAGTACTTC. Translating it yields CSARVGTGGWEQYF.

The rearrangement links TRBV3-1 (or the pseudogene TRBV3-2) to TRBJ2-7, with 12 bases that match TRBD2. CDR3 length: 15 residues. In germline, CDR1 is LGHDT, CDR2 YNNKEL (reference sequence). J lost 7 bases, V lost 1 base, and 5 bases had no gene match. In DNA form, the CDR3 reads TGTGCCAGCAGCCAAGTCACTAGCGGGAGGAGGGAGCAGTACTTC. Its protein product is CASSQVTSGRREQYF.

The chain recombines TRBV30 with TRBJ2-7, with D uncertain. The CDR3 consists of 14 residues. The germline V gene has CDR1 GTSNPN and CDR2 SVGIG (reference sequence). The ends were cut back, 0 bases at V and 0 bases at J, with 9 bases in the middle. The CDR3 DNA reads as TGTGCCTGGAGTGTACAGTTAAGCTCCTACGAGCAGTACTTC. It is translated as CAWSVQLSSYEQYF.